The 19 T cell receptor beta chains in this list originate from one sample, sequenced in a study of blood T cell repertoires in COVID-19. The table came from immunoSEQ multiplex PCR; TCRdb's copy has only in-frame clones and leaves some out. This table has about 13,000 clones, roughly 88% appearing once. The sequenced sample was peripheral blood. The receptors were sampled from a human donor in a cohort sampled during active COVID-19.

The rearrangement uses TRBV12-3 or TRBV12-4 and TRBJ2-5; D is uncertain. V dropped 3 bases and J dropped 2 bases, with 7 bases sitting between them. There are 13 residues in the CDR3. CDR3 amino acids: CASSFGRQETQYF. The CDR3 DNA sequence: TGTGCCAGCAGTTTCGGTCGACAAGAGACCCAGTACTTC.

The J gene is TRBJ2-3, the V gene TRBV9, with 7 bases aligning to TRBD1. The CDR3 covers 16 residues. With 2 bases clipped from V and 3 bases from J, the junction kept 9 bases outside the gene matches. Germline V gives CDR1 SGDLS, CDR2 YYNGEE. The CDR3 nucleotides read TGTGCCAGCAGCGTGGGACAGTGGAAAGGTACAGATACGCAGTATTTT. Translation gives CASSVGQWKGTDTQYF.

The V gene is TRBV7-2, the J gene TRBJ2-3; 11 bases line up with TRBD2. J lost 6 bases, V lost 1 base, and 3 bases had no gene match. In germline, CDR1 is SGHTA, CDR2 FQGNSA. The CDR3 sequence is 15 residues long. CDR3 in DNA: TGTGCCAGCAGCTTAGTTCCTAGCGGGAGGGATACGCAGTATTTT. Amino acid sequence: CASSLVPSGRDTQYF.

The chain combines TRBV7-9 with TRBJ2-5; no reliable D call. With 1 base removed from V and 5 bases from J, the gap between germline ends came to 11 bases. The CDR3 has 14 amino acids. Germline V lookup: CDR1 SEHNR, CDR2 FQNEAQ (reference sequence). CDR3 protein: CASSLERAWETQYF. The DNA for the CDR3 is TGTGCCAGCAGCTTAGAGCGAGCGTGGGAGACCCAGTACTTC.

This clone was seen only once. This chain links TRBV19 with TRBJ2-5, with 8 positions matching TRBD2. The CDR3 length is 14 residues. V shed 5 bases, J shed 5 bases, and the junction held 7 bases outside the gene matches. The V gene's germline CDR1 is LNHDA and CDR2 SQIVND (reference sequence). The CDR3 reads CASSRGGSSETQYF. The CDR3 DNA reads TGTGCCAGTAGTCGGGGGGGCAGTTCGGAGACCCAGTACTTC.

This chain links TRBV5-6 with TRBJ1-1, with 7 bases lining up with TRBD1. CDR3 length equals 16 residues. The germline V gene has CDR1 SGHDT and CDR2 YYEEEE. Unmatched junction bases numbered 9, after V lost 4 bases and J lost 0 bases. The DNA of the CDR3 is TGTGCCAGCAGCGTACGACAGGGAAGTCTGAACACTGAAGCTTTCTTT. Translated: CASSVRQGSLNTEAFF.

This clone appeared a single time. The V and J genes are TRBV6-1 and TRBJ2-7; TRBD1 might be the D (6 bases). Deletions cut 0 bases from V and 1 base from J, with 13 bases between. Germline values: CDR1 MNHNS, CDR2 SASEGT. The CDR3 is 16 residues long. CDR3 sequence (DNA): TGTGCCAGCAGTGAAGCAACAACAGGGCGGTCCTACGAGCAGTACTTC. Its translation is CASSEATTGRSYEQYF.

The chain couples TRBV5-1 to TRBJ1-3; D possibly corresponds to TRBD1 (6 bases). Germline V gene data show CDR1 as SGHRS and CDR2 as YFSETQ. The CDR3 is 15 residues long. V was clipped by 4 bases and J by 4 bases, with 15 bases between them. The DNA for the CDR3 is TGCGCCAGCAGCGGGGACAAGGCTTGGGGAAACACCATATATTTT. Encoded protein: CASSGDKAWGNTIYF.

The J gene is TRBJ2-5, the V gene TRBV9; maybe TRBD1 (6 bases). Germline loops: CDR1 SGDLS, CDR2 YYNGEE. Trimming pared 2 bases from V and 1 base from J, leaving 15 bases between. The CDR3 has 16 residues. CDR3 coding DNA: TGTGCCAGCAGCGTCCATCCCACAGGGTCCCAAGAGACCCAGTACTTC. It encodes CASSVHPTGSQETQYF.

This clone was counted a single time. This chain connects TRBV7-9 to TRBJ2-1; 14 bases align to TRBD2. V lost 5 bases to trimming and J lost 6 bases; unmatched junction nucleotides: 6. The CDR3 has 16 amino acids. CDR1 and CDR2 (germline): SEHNR, FQNEAQ (reference sequence). CDR3 DNA sequence: TGTGCCAGCAGCCGGACTAGCGGGGGGCCTTGCAATGAGCAGTTCTTC. This encodes CASSRTSGGPCNEQFF.

The chain is built from TRBV7-9 and TRBJ2-1, with D uncertain. The CDR3 runs 11 residues. V was clipped by 3 bases and J by 9 bases, with 6 bases between them. Looked up from germline, CDR1 is SEHNR and CDR2 is FQNEAQ (reference sequence). The DNA of the CDR3 is TGTGCCAGCAGCTTTAGAGGTGAGCAGTTCTTC. Protein: CASSFRGEQFF.

V is TRBV4-3 and J is TRBJ1-1; D is unresolved. The CDR3 is 14 amino acids. Germline CDR1 LGHNA, CDR2 YSLEER. Deletions cut 1 base from V and 1 base from J, with 7 bases between. The CDR3 DNA reads TGCGCCAGCAGCCAAGTGTCGTCGAACACTGAAGCTTTCTTT. Translation gives CASSQVSSNTEAFF.

This rearrangement joins TRBV2 to TRBJ1-2; D is undetermined. Trimming stripped 6 bases from V and 9 bases from J, with 14 bases between. The CDR3 is made up of 12 amino acids. Germline V gives CDR1 SNHLY, CDR2 FYNNEI. The CDR3 coding sequence is TGTGCCAGCAGCGAGGGAGTTATCAGCTACACCTTC. Its translation is CASSEGVISYTF.

The chain links TRBV5-5 to TRBJ2-2; possible D gene TRBD1, 5 bases. Trimming pared 2 bases from V and 6 bases from J, leaving 11 bases between. CDR1 SGHKS and CDR2 YYEKEE come from the germline V gene (reference sequence). CDR3 length equals 14 residues. The CDR3 reads CASSLVGRAGELFF. CDR3 bases: TGTGCCAGCAGCTTAGTAGGCAGGGCCGGGGAGCTGTTTTTT.

The V and J genes are TRBV28 and TRBJ1-5, with TRBD1 matching over 9 bases. From germline, CDR1 is MDHEN and CDR2 SYDVKM. V lost 2 bases, J lost 6 bases, and 5 bases stayed unmatched. This CDR3 is 15 amino acids long. CDR3 loop: CASSLIDRGTQPQHF. The CDR3 DNA is TGTGCCAGCAGTTTAATCGACAGGGGGACTCAGCCCCAGCATTTT.

The CDR3 spells CASSLPDRGPSSYEQYF. The DNA for the CDR3 is TGTGCCAGCAGCTTACCAGACAGGGGGCCTTCCTCCTACGAGCAGTACTTC. The rearrangement links TRBV7-2 to TRBJ2-7; TRBD1 matches 10 bases. The CDR3 is made up of 17 amino acids. With V trimmed by 2 bases and J by 0 bases, 7 bases remained unmatched. Germline V lookup: CDR1 SGHTA, CDR2 FQGNSA.

This chain connects TRBV27 to TRBJ1-5, with no clear D. In germline, CDR1 is MNHEY, CDR2 SMNVEV (reference sequence). The CDR3 is 14 amino acids. Trimming shortened V by 5 bases and J by 0 bases, and 8 bases separated the two germline ends. CDR3: CASSAQSSNQPQHF. The CDR3 DNA follows: TGTGCCAGCAGTGCACAGAGTAGCAATCAGCCCCAGCATTTT.

This rearrangement joins TRBV9 to TRBJ1-3, with TRBD1 as a possible D gene (5 bases). The germline gives CDR1 SGDLS, CDR2 YYNGEE. The ends were cut back, 0 bases at V and 3 bases at J, with 7 bases in the middle. The CDR3 is 14 residues long. The CDR3 reads CASSVVGVGNTIYF. The CDR3 DNA follows: TGTGCCAGCAGCGTAGTAGGGGTTGGAAACACCATATATTTT.

This clone was picked up a small number of times. For the CDR3, the DNA is TGCGCCAGCAGCCATTGGGCAGCCGCGTCCACCGGGGAGCTGTTTTTT. It codes for CASSHWAAASTGELFF. This rearrangement joins TRBV4-1 to TRBJ2-2; D is ambiguous. This CDR3 has 16 residues. Germline V gene lookup returns CDR1 MGHRA and CDR2 YSYEKL. V lost 3 bases and J 4 bases, leaving 15 bases between the germline ends.